The sequence of this T cell receptor beta chain was determined in a study of cytotoxic CD8 clonotypes in ibrutinib-treated CLL. Findings and limits, study-wide: The study found clonality rose at ibrutinib response, then fell toward baseline at progression. Clonality at baseline surpassed age-matched healthy donors and tracked circulating CD8+ T-cell counts.

In regard to this clone: Antigen: not known.

The planned depth of sequencing spanned 1 in 200,000 to 1 in 1 million T cells. Method: immunoSEQ multiplex PCR; TCRdb's copy keeps in-frame clones and lacks some. In the table there are about 140,000 clones, roughly 90% of which are singletons. The CDR3 contains 12 residues. CDR1 is LNHDA and CDR2 is SQIVND in the germline V gene (reference sequence). The V end lost 5 bases, the J end lost 5 bases, and 10 bases lay between the germline ends. Frozen-stored PBMCs produced 1.5 to 2.5 micrograms of genomic DNA for TCR beta libraries. This receptor was taken from a human donor with chronic lymphocytic leukemia. V is TRBV19 and J is TRBJ2-7; D is unclear. The input for sequencing was PBMCs, taken after 12 months of ibrutinib treatment. CDR3 sequence reads: CASSDGVDEQYF. The CDR3 bases are TGTGCCAGTAGTGACGGTGTCGACGAGCAGTACTTC. The full variable domain, its missing parts supplied by reference TRBV19 and TRBJ2-7, is DGGITQSPKYLFRKEGQNVTLSCEQNLNHDAMYWYRQDPGQGLRLIYYSQIVNDFQKGDIAEGYSVSREKKESFPLTVTSAQKNPTAFYLCASSDGVDEQYFGPGTRLTVT.